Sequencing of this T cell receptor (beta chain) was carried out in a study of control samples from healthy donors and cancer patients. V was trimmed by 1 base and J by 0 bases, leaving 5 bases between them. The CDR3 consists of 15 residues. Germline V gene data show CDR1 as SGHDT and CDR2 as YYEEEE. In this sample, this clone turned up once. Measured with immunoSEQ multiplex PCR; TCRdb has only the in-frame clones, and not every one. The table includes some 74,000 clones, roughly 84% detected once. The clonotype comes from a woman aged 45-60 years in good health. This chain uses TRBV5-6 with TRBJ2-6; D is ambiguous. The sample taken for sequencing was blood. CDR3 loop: CASSLLGSGANVLTF. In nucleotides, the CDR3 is TGTGCCAGCAGCTTGTTGGGCTCTGGGGCCAACGTCCTGACTTTC.